This is a list of T cell receptor beta chains from one sample in a study of blood T cell repertoires in COVID-19. Profiling relied on immunoSEQ multiplex PCR, and the TCRdb table lists in-frame clones only, not all of them. The sample holds 230,000 or so clones, 80% to 85% seen once. Sequencing was carried out using peripheral blood. The receptors here all came from a man aged 45-65 years with active or convalescent COVID-19. The CDR3 runs from the conserved cysteine through the conserved F or W. The order of the fields is V gene, D gene, clone size, J gene, CDR3 protein, CDR3 DNA. D genes are given only for firm matches. Not all rows give a size; the values are once, few, many and, for expanded clones, a class.

>TRBV7-5|-|-|TRBJ2-7
CVRRGGIHEQYF
TGTGTCAGAAGAGGAGGAATCCACGAGCAGTACTTC
>TRBV7-3|TRBD2|-|TRBJ2-7
CASSLNGGDSYEQYF
TGTGCCAGCAGCTTAAACGGGGGGGACTCCTACGAGCAGTACTTC
>TRBV5-4|TRBD1|-|TRBJ2-1
CASSPGTGGYNEQFF
TGTGCCAGCAGCCCCGGGACAGGGGGCTACAATGAGCAGTTCTTC
>TRBV11-1|-|-|TRBJ2-7
CASSTGGREQYF
TGTGCCAGCAGCACGGGTGGGAGGGAGCAGTACTTC
>TRBV5-1|TRBD2|-|TRBJ2-1
CASSISGGTHNEQFF
TGCGCCAGCAGCATAAGCGGGGGGACCCACAATGAGCAGTTCTTC
>TRBV29-1|-|-|TRBJ1-2
CSVDEGYTF
TGCAGCGTTGATGAGGGCTACACCTTC
>TRBV5-4|TRBD2|-|TRBJ2-5
CASSLDLSGGLKETQYF
TGTGCCAGCAGCTTGGACCTTAGCGGGGGGCTGAAAGAGACCCAGTACTTC
>TRBV7-9|-|-|TRBJ2-6
CASSLTGSGANVLTF
TGTGCCAGCAGCTTAACGGGATCTGGGGCCAACGTCCTGACTTTC
>TRBV2|-|once|TRBJ2-1
CASRSLAVSYNEQFF
TGTGCCAGCAGATCTTTAGCGGTTTCCTACAATGAGCAGTTCTTC
>TRBV5-4|-|-|TRBJ1-6
CASSSPRGGPQDSPLHF
TGTGCCAGCAGCTCCCCACGGGGGGGGCCCCAGGATTCACCCCTCCACTTT
>TRBV12-3/TRBV12-4|-|few|TRBJ2-3
CASSPQFTQYF
TGTGCCAGCAGCCCCCAATTTACGCAGTATTTT
>TRBV7-2|TRBD2|-|TRBJ2-5
CASSLVLAGKETQYF
TGTGCCAGCAGCTTAGTGCTAGCGGGGAAAGAGACCCAGTACTTC
>TRBV5-1|TRBD1|-|TRBJ1-3
CASSLRQGSSGNTIYF
TGCGCCAGCAGCCTTAGACAGGGCTCCTCTGGAAACACCATATATTTT
>TRBV2|-|-|TRBJ1-1
CASIEGRANTEAFF
TGTGCCAGCATAGAGGGAAGGGCGAACACTGAAGCTTTCTTT
>TRBV7-9|TRBD1|few|TRBJ1-6
CASSPDRGLESPLHF
TGTGCCAGCAGCCCGGACAGGGGGCTAGAGTCACCCCTCCACTTT
>TRBV30|TRBD1|-|TRBJ1-1
CAWSPPLGQLNTEAFF
TGTGCCTGGAGTCCCCCCCTGGGACAGTTGAACACTGAAGCTTTCTTT
>TRBV14|-|-|TRBJ2-2
CASSQSPGRRPNTGELFF
TGTGCCAGCAGCCAAAGTCCCGGGAGACGGCCTAACACCGGGGAGCTGTTTTTT
>TRBV12-5|-|-|TRBJ1-4
CASGLIAGTTNEKLFF
TGTGCTAGTGGTTTGATTGCAGGGACAACTAATGAAAAACTGTTTTTT
>TRBV7-2|-|-|TRBJ2-1
CASSSGLFNEQFF
TGTGCCAGCAGCTCGGGACTCTTCAATGAGCAGTTCTTC
>TRBV11-3|TRBD2|-|TRBJ2-1
CASSSYSSGGAVFF
TGTGCCAGCAGCTCATACTCTAGCGGGGGGGCCGTCTTCTTC
>TRBV7-3|-|-|TRBJ2-2
CASQPGTNTGELFF
TGTGCCAGCCAGCCGGGGACGAACACCGGGGAGCTGTTTTTT
>TRBV28|-|-|TRBJ1-2
CASSLRNWRGGNYGYTF
TGTGCCAGCAGTTTAAGGAACTGGAGGGGTGGGAACTATGGCTACACCTTC
>TRBV19|TRBD1|-|TRBJ1-1
CASSMAGGKNTEAFF
TGTGCCAGTAGTATGGCAGGGGGCAAGAACACTGAAGCTTTCTTT
>TRBV11-2|TRBD2|-|TRBJ2-1
CASRGGGRGEQFF
TGTGCCAGCAGAGGCGGGGGTCGGGGTGAGCAGTTCTTC
>TRBV6-2/TRBV6-3|-|-|TRBJ2-7
CASSNRDTIYYEQYF
TGTGCCAGCAGCAACCGGGACACCATTTACTACGAGCAGTACTTC
>TRBV9|-|once|TRBJ1-2
CASSVDSGEGQYGYTF
TGTGCCAGCAGCGTAGATAGCGGCGAGGGGCAGTATGGCTACACCTTC
>TRBV19|TRBD1|-|TRBJ1-5
CASSIDRGDQPQHF
TGTGCCAGTAGTATAGACAGGGGGGATCAGCCCCAGCATTTT
>TRBV6-5|-|-|TRBJ1-2
CASFGGKVWGYTF
TGTGCCAGCTTCGGGGGGAAGGTGTGGGGCTACACCTTC
>TRBV9|-|-|TRBJ1-2
CASSGTGQLISGYTF
TGTGCCAGCAGCGGGACTGGACAGTTAATCTCTGGCTACACCTTC
>TRBV11-2|TRBD2|-|TRBJ2-7
CASSVSSGGLTYEQYF
TGTGCCAGCAGCGTATCTAGCGGGGGGCTAACCTACGAGCAGTACTTC
>TRBV3-1/TRBV3-2|TRBD1|-|TRBJ2-7
CASSPRDRPYEQYF
TGTGCCAGCAGCCCCCGGGACAGACCCTACGAGCAGTACTTC
>TRBV6-2/TRBV6-3|TRBD1|-|TRBJ1-4
CASSLQGGNEKLFF
TGTGCCAGCAGTCTCCAGGGGGGCAATGAAAAACTGTTTTTT
>TRBV7-9|-|-|TRBJ1-4
CASSPRQYEKLFF
TGTGCCAGCAGCCCGCGGCAGTATGAAAAACTGTTTTTT
>TRBV7-2|TRBD1|once|TRBJ1-6
CASSLGTGYNSPLHF
TGTGCCAGCAGCCTCGGGACAGGCTATAATTCACCCCTCCACTTT
>TRBV11-3|TRBD1|few|TRBJ1-1
CASSAGTGFEAFF
TGTGCCAGCAGCGCTGGGACAGGCTTTGAAGCTTTCTTT
>TRBV2|-|-|TRBJ1-3
CASSYRDGNTIYF
TGTGCCAGCAGTTACAGGGATGGAAACACCATATATTTT
>TRBV2|-|once|TRBJ1-1
CASSEGGPATEAFF
TGTGCCAGCAGTGAAGGGGGGCCGGCCACTGAAGCTTTCTTT
>TRBV29-1|-|few|TRBJ1-4
CSSRSGRDEKLFF
TGCAGCTCAAGATCTGGGAGGGATGAAAAACTGTTTTTT
>TRBV10-3|-|-|TRBJ1-2
CAISESTDGYTF
TGTGCCATCAGTGAGTCTACAGATGGCTACACCTTC
>TRBV4-1|-|once|TRBJ1-4
CASSWGGNNEKLFF
TGCGCCAGTTCCTGGGGGGGGAATAATGAAAAACTGTTTTTT
>TRBV12-3/TRBV12-4|TRBD1|-|TRBJ2-1
CASSPLQGNEQFF
TGTGCCAGCAGTCCCCTACAGGGGAATGAGCAGTTCTTC
>TRBV27|TRBD1|-|TRBJ2-1
CASSSQRQGQQFF
TGTGCCAGCAGTTCCCAAAGACAGGGTCAGCAGTTCTTC
>TRBV29-1|-|-|TRBJ1-2
CSVVFNREINYGYTF
TGCAGCGTGGTATTCAACAGGGAGATCAACTATGGCTACACCTTC
>TRBV3-1/TRBV3-2|-|once|TRBJ2-7
CASSRDYEQYF
TGTGCCAGCAGCAGAGACTACGAGCAGTACTTC
>TRBV5-1|-|-|TRBJ1-2
CASSFSRGYGYTF
TGCGCCAGCAGCTTTAGCAGGGGTTATGGCTACACCTTC
>TRBV5-6|TRBD1|-|TRBJ2-2
CASSLAGGQGFTGELFF
TGTGCCAGCAGCTTGGCGGGCGGACAGGGGTTCACCGGGGAGCTGTTTTTT
>TRBV6-1|-|-|TRBJ1-4
CASSEARGPTNEKLFF
TGTGCCAGCAGTGAAGCGCGGGGGCCAACTAATGAAAAACTGTTTTTT
>TRBV29-1|-|-|TRBJ1-1
CSVVSPGDKMNTEAFF
TGCAGCGTTGTATCTCCCGGGGACAAAATGAACACTGAAGCTTTCTTT
>TRBV19|TRBD1|-|TRBJ1-2
CASSIGGQGTGYTF
TGTGCCAGTAGTATAGGGGGACAGGGCACTGGCTACACCTTC
>TRBV18|-|once|TRBJ1-2
CASSAGRDYGYTF
TGTGCCAGCTCAGCGGGACGGGACTATGGCTACACCTTC
>TRBV30|TRBD1|-|TRBJ1-2
CAWVRDRDGNGYTF
TGTGCCTGGGTTCGGGACAGGGACGGTAATGGCTACACCTTC
>TRBV3-1/TRBV3-2|-|-|TRBJ2-7
CASSPYRVPYEQYF
TGTGCCAGCAGCCCCTACAGGGTCCCCTACGAGCAGTACTTC
>TRBV5-4|-|-|TRBJ1-2
CASSLPRGGNYGYTF
TGTGCCAGCAGCCTACCTCGGGGGGGGAACTATGGCTACACCTTC
>TRBV9|-|-|TRBJ1-4
CASSVTPATNEKLFF
TGTGCCAGCAGCGTAACACCCGCAACTAATGAAAAACTGTTTTTT
>TRBV27|TRBD1|-|TRBJ1-4
CASRGQGAINEKLFF
TGTGCCAGCAGGGGACAGGGGGCGATTAATGAAAAACTGTTTTTT
>TRBV4-1|TRBD2|many|TRBJ2-1
CASSQLLAGTYNEQFF
TGCGCCAGCAGCCAACTACTAGCGGGTACCTACAATGAGCAGTTCTTC
>TRBV19|TRBD1|-|TRBJ1-2
CASSPRTGGHYGYTF
TGTGCCAGTAGTCCAAGGACAGGTGGCCACTATGGCTACACCTTC